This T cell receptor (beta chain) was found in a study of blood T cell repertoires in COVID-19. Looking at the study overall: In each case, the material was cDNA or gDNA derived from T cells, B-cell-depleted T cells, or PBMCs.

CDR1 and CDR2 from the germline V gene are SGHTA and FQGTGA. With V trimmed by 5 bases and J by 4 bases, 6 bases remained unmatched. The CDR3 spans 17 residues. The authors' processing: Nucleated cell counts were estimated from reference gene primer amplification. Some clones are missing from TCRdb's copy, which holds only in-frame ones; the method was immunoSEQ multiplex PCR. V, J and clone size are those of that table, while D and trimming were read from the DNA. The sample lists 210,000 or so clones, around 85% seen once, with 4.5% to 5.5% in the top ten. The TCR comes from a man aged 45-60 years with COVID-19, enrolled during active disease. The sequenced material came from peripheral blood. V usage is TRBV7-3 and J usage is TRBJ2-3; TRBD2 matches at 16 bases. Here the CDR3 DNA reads TGTGCCAGCAGCCCACCGGGACTAGCGGGGGGGCCAGATACGCAGTATTTT. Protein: CASSPPGLAGGPDTQYF.